In this sample, the clone carrying this T cell receptor (beta chain) turned up a few times. Its specificity is not known. The V gene lost 2 bases and the J gene lost 5 bases, with 9 bases spanning the gap. The CDR3 runs 14 residues. From germline, CDR1 is MRHNA and CDR2 SNTAGT. Using immunoSEQ multiplex PCR, the repertoire was profiled, and TCRdb retains in-frame clones only, with some absent. This table has about 50,000 clones, 80% to 90% appearing once. The sample is drawn from a study of T cell responses to AZD1222 COVID-19 vaccine. Study findings and constraints: Distributed over spike, vaccine-associated CD4 TCRs predominated at 160-218 and 743-854. Clonal diversity was possibly underestimated, and white British individuals and females predominated among donors. In the spike-specific TCR repertoire, nearly half reportedly target unmutated variant regions.

The material was peripheral blood, obtained on day 0 of AZD1222 vaccination. The receptor comes from an adult in good health. The rearrangement uses TRBV6-4 and TRBJ2-2, with D possibly being TRBD2 (5 bases). The CDR3 reads CASSDEGLTGELFF. DNA of the CDR3: TGTGCCAGCAGTGACGAGGGCTTAACCGGGGAGCTGTTTTTT.